These 21 T cell receptor beta chains came from one sample sequenced in a study of lymphopenia after photon versus proton radiotherapy. Using immunoSEQ multiplex PCR, the repertoire was profiled, and TCRdb retains in-frame clones only, with some absent. The profile shows some 16,000 clones, approximately 80% of them singletons. The sequencing used peripheral blood, collected from a patient treated with proton-based radiotherapy. Receptor source: a man aged 70 or older with pancreatic cancer.

The genes are TRBV6-5 and TRBJ1-2, with 9 bases fitting TRBD1. CDR1 and CDR2 from the germline V gene are MNHEY and SVGAGI. The CDR3 covers 15 residues. Trimming removed 5 bases from V and 6 bases from J; junction bases left unmatched: 10. CDR3 protein: CASSGGDRVIHGYTF. As DNA, the CDR3 is TGTGCCAGCAGTGGAGGGGACAGGGTGATCCATGGCTACACCTTC.

This clone has just one count. The chain employs TRBV7-9 and TRBJ1-1, with D unresolved. Germline-derived CDR1 and CDR2 are SEHNR and FQNEAQ (reference sequence). CDR3 length equals 14 residues. The ends were cut back, 4 bases at V and 6 bases at J, with 15 bases in the middle. CDR3 bases: TGTGCCAGCAGCTCCCTCAGAAGCTGGCCTGAAGCTTTCTTT. Translating it yields CASSSLRSWPEAFF.

The chain combines TRBV16 with TRBJ2-5; no definite D call. Germline CDR1 is KGHSY and CDR2 is FQNENV. The V gene lost 1 base and the J gene lost 2 bases, with 8 bases spanning the gap. CDR3 size: 14 residues. The CDR3 spells CASSQFQGQETQYF. CDR3 coding DNA: TGTGCCAGCAGCCAATTCCAAGGGCAAGAGACCCAGTACTTC.

V gene TRBV6-4 combines with J gene TRBJ1-2; 7 nucleotides agree with TRBD1. The ends lost 2 bases at V and 3 bases at J; junction bases unmatched: 9. Germline lookup yields CDR1 MRHNA and CDR2 SNTAGT. This CDR3 region has 16 residues. CDR3 sequence reads: CASSDTLQGPYYGYTF. CDR3 DNA: TGTGCCAGCAGTGACACTTTACAGGGGCCCTACTATGGCTACACCTTC.

The chain couples TRBV25-1 to TRBJ2-2; a weak D match, TRBD1 (5 bases). From germline, CDR1 is MGHDK and CDR2 SYGVNS. This CDR3 spans 17 amino acids. V dropped 1 base and J dropped 3 bases, with 15 bases sitting between them. The CDR3 spells CASSEWGVGDHTGELFF. CDR3 sequence (DNA): TGTGCCAGCAGTGAATGGGGTGTAGGGGATCACACCGGGGAGCTGTTTTTT.

The V gene is TRBV11-2, the J gene TRBJ2-7; 10 bases are shared with TRBD1. Per the germline V gene, CDR1 is SGHAT and CDR2 is FQNNGV. The CDR3 runs 14 residues. The trim removed 5 bases at V and 4 bases at J, leaving 5 bases unmatched. This chain's CDR3 is CASSPGTGAYEQYF. The CDR3, as DNA: TGTGCCAGCAGCCCCGGGACAGGGGCATACGAGCAGTACTTC.

The chain couples TRBV30 to TRBJ1-3; a possible D gene is TRBD1 (5 bases). The V end lost 2 bases, the J end lost 4 bases, and 18 bases lay between the germline ends. The CDR3 sequence is 16 residues long. Germline CDR1 is GTSNPN and CDR2 is SVGIG (reference sequence). The CDR3 is CAWSHRGGSLGNTIYF. The CDR3 nucleotides read TGTGCCTGGAGTCACCGCGGGGGGAGTCTCGGAAACACCATATATTTT. Variable domain in full (rest from reference TRBV30 and TRBJ1-3): SQTIHQWPATLVQPVGSPLSLECTVEGTSNPNLYWYRQAAGRGLQLLFYSVGIGQISSEVPQNLSASRPQDRQFILSSKKLLLSDSGFYLCAWSHRGGSLGNTIYFGEGSWLTVV.

The chain has TRBV19 and TRBJ2-7; no clear D. Per the germline V gene, CDR1 is LNHDA and CDR2 is SQIVND (reference sequence). This CDR3 has 13 amino acids. Deletions cut 4 bases from V and 5 bases from J, with 12 bases between. CDR3 residues: CASSNGRKNEQYF. CDR3 bases: TGTGCCAGTAGTAATGGTAGAAAGAACGAGCAGTACTTC.

This rearrangement joins TRBV28 to TRBJ2-7; D is tentatively TRBD1 or TRBD2 (5 bases each). V was pared by 7 bases and J by 6 bases, with 16 bases between. This CDR3 is built from 13 residues. Germline assignment: CDR1 MDHEN and CDR2 SYDVKM. The CDR3 DNA sequence: TGTGCCAGCAACTTCCGGGGCCTCGGCGAGCAGTACTTC. It is translated as CASNFRGLGEQYF.

V usage is TRBV7-3 and J usage is TRBJ2-7; TRBD2 matches at 7 bases. Germline V gene sequence: CDR1 SGHTA, CDR2 FQGTGA. Losses at the gene ends were 2 bases for V and 3 bases for J; bases not matched to a gene: 4. The CDR3 length is 14 residues. CDR3 protein: CASSLGSSGYEQYF. The CDR3 coding sequence is TGTGCCAGCAGCTTAGGGTCTAGCGGCTACGAGCAGTACTTC.

The chain uses TRBV5-1 and TRBJ1-1; D gene uncertain. Germline CDR1 SGHRS, CDR2 YFSETQ. The V gene lost 1 base and the J gene lost 2 bases, with 9 bases spanning the gap. The CDR3 runs to 14 residues. CDR3 coding DNA: TGCGCCAGCAGCTTGTATACCTCCAACACTGAAGCTTTCTTT. This encodes CASSLYTSNTEAFF.

This clone was recorded only once. V gene TRBV15 combines with J gene TRBJ2-7, with a tentative D call TRBD1 (6 bases). Trimming stripped 1 base from V and 2 bases from J, with 15 bases between. The CDR3 spans 16 residues. Per germline, CDR1 LNHNV and CDR2 YYDKDF (reference sequence). The CDR3 spells CATSRGGTGRTYEQYF. In nucleotides, the CDR3 is TGTGCCACCAGCAGAGGGGGCACAGGGAGAACCTACGAGCAGTACTTC. Variable domain in full (rest from reference TRBV15 and TRBJ2-7): DAMVIQNPRYQVTQFGKPVTLSCSQTLNHNVMYWYQQKSSQAPKLLFHYYDKDFNNEADTPDNFQSRRPNTSFCFLDIRSPGLGDTAMYLCATSRGGTGRTYEQYFGPGTRLTVT.

The V call is TRBV9, the J call TRBJ1-2; TRBD1 matches 9 bases. The V segment lost 7 bases and the J segment 3 bases; nucleotides outside the gene matches: 7. Germline CDR1 is SGDLS and CDR2 is YYNGEE. This CDR3 is 14 amino acids long. CDR3 loop: CASSWTGEDYGYTF. For the CDR3, the DNA is TGTGCCAGCTCCTGGACAGGGGAGGACTATGGCTACACCTTC. The full variable domain, its missing parts supplied by reference TRBV9 and TRBJ1-2, is DSGVTQTPKHLITATGQRVTLRCSPRSGDLSVYWYQQSLDQGLQFLIQYYNGEERAKGNILERFSAQQFPDLHSELNLSSLELGDSALYFCASSWTGEDYGYTFGSGTRLTVV.

The chain recombines TRBV9 with TRBJ1-4, with TRBD1 matching over 9 bases. Germline trimming cut 3 bases from V and 6 bases from J; bases unmatched to any gene: 6. Germline-derived CDR1 and CDR2 are SGDLS and YYNGEE. CDR3 size: 15 residues. CDR3 sequence reads: CASSDGTGRHEKLFF. The CDR3 coding sequence is TGTGCCAGCAGCGACGGGACAGGGCGTCATGAAAAACTGTTTTTT.

The chain is built from TRBV5-1 and TRBJ2-5; 9 bases are a match to TRBD2. The ends lost 5 bases at V and 0 bases at J; junction bases unmatched: 5. Per the germline V gene, CDR1 is SGHRS and CDR2 is YFSETQ. This CDR3 has 15 amino acids. The CDR3 DNA reads TGCGCCAGCAGGGTGGCTAGCGGGGACCAAGAGACCCAGTACTTC. It translates to CASRVASGDQETQYF.

This clone turned up a few times. V is TRBV6-1 and J is TRBJ1-3, with TRBD1 identical over 7 bases. Germline CDR1 reads MNHNS; CDR2 reads SASEGT. This CDR3 has 14 residues. With V trimmed by 5 bases and J by 9 bases, 10 bases remained unmatched. The CDR3 sequence: CASSLPGTVSTIYF. In DNA form, the CDR3 reads TGTGCCAGCAGTCTCCCCGGGACAGTCAGCACCATATATTTT.

The chain links TRBV6-1 to TRBJ2-7; 7 nucleotides agree with TRBD1. Germline CDR1 and CDR2: MNHNS and SASEGT. V was clipped by 5 bases and J by 6 bases; unmatched bases: 10. CDR3 length: 14 residues. This CDR3 reads CASSNRDRDGEQYF. CDR3 coding DNA: TGTGCCAGCAGTAACCGTGACAGGGACGGCGAGCAGTACTTC.

This clone appeared a single time. The gene calls are TRBV5-1 and TRBJ2-3; no reliable D call. V dropped 0 bases and J dropped 2 bases, with 13 bases sitting between them. The germline V gene encodes CDR1 SGHRS and CDR2 YFSETQ. This CDR3 has 16 amino acids. CDR3 amino acids: CASSLDGSENTDTQYF. CDR3 nucleotides: TGCGCCAGCAGCTTGGACGGGTCGGAAAACACAGATACGCAGTATTTT. Combining the CDR3 with reference TRBV5-1 and TRBJ2-3 gives the whole variable domain KAGVTQTPRYLIKTRGQQVTLSCSPISGHRSVSWYQQTPGQGLQFLFEYFSETQRNKGNFPGRFSGRQFSNSRSEMNVSTLELGDSALYLCASSLDGSENTDTQYFGPGTRLTVL.

Points on this clone: Other DNA sequences in this specimen translate into the identical CDR3. This sequence joins TRBV2 and TRBJ2-7; D might be TRBD1 or TRBD2, each matching 6 bases. V was clipped by 6 bases and J by 0 bases, with 15 bases between them. The V gene's germline CDR1 is SNHLY and CDR2 FYNNEI. The CDR3 consists of 15 residues. This chain's CDR3 is CASSPRGGFSYEQYF. The CDR3 coding sequence is TGTGCCAGCAGCCCTCGAGGGGGGTTCTCCTACGAGCAGTACTTC.

The chain joins TRBV5-1 to TRBJ2-5; 9 bases are a match to TRBD1. This CDR3 has 17 residues. The junction had 9 bases not matched to a gene; V was cut back by 1 base and J by 2 bases. Germline V gene data show CDR1 as SGHRS and CDR2 as YFSETQ. Here the CDR3 reads CASSLLGTGILQETQYF. CDR3 nucleotide sequence: TGCGCCAGCAGCTTGTTAGGGACAGGGATCCTACAAGAGACCCAGTACTTC.

This chain joins TRBV29-1 and TRBJ1-1, with D unclear. This CDR3 contains 11 residues. V gave up 5 bases and J gave up 6 bases, with 10 bases separating them. From germline, CDR1 is SQVTM and CDR2 ANQGSEA. The CDR3 nucleotides are TGCAGCGTTCGTAGGGAGGCTGAAGCTTTCTTT. The encoded protein is CSVRREAEAFF.